This TCR beta chain was obtained from a study of shared clonotypes between healthy human individuals. For the study at large: Per donor, three plates held CD4 naive cells, three held CD4 memory, two held CD8 naive and one held CD8 memory. The study, taken as a whole, reports: The naive CD4 repertoires of several donors were compared, and 5% to 6.5% of clonotypes were shared.

Sorted-subset replicate PCRs used around 200 ng DNA, around 27,000 T cell genomes. Sequencing used immunoSEQ multiplex PCR; TCRdb keeps in-frame clones, though not all of them. This table holds about 680,000 clones, about 92% found once. V was clipped by 8 bases and J by 0 bases, with 12 bases between them. Germline CDR1 is GTSNPN and CDR2 is SVGIG (reference sequence). The CDR3 length is 13 residues. Naive CD8 cells lacked CD45RO and underwent positive selection for CCR7, leaving out terminally differentiated effector memory CD45RA+ cells. Worth noting for this clone: Antigen specificity is unknown.

The origin of this receptor is a man aged 25-40 years in good health. The sequenced material came from naive CD8+ T cells sorted from blood. The chain combines TRBV30 with TRBJ2-3, with D possibly being TRBD2 (5 bases). CDR3 region: CAGSASSTDTQYF. As DNA, the CDR3 is TGTGCCGGTAGCGCCTCTAGCACAGATACGCAGTATTTT.